These 9 T cell receptor beta chains were all obtained from the same sample, sequenced in a study of cytomegalovirus exposure and HLA in healthy donors. Both 60 Vbeta primers and 13 Jbeta primers went into the PCR. Produced via immunoSEQ multiplex PCR; TCRdb's table is partial and in-frame only. The profile shows 81,000 or so clones, more than 70% of them singletons. The sample comprised PBMCs. The receptors derive from a man in his 60s in good health and CMV-seronegative.

The chain is built from TRBV11-2 and TRBJ1-2, with TRBD1 matching 9 bases. Germline V gene lookup returns CDR1 SGHAT and CDR2 FQNNGV. With V trimmed by 2 bases and J by 5 bases, 6 bases remained unmatched. There are 15 residues in the CDR3. The chain's CDR3 is CASSLTGGEAYGYTF. The CDR3 DNA sequence: TGTGCCAGCAGCTTAACAGGGGGCGAGGCGTATGGCTACACCTTC.

The rearrangement joins TRBV10-3 to TRBJ2-5; the match to TRBD1 covers 8 bases. J lost 4 bases, V lost 3 bases, and 7 bases had no gene match. Germline V lookup: CDR1 ENHRY, CDR2 SYGVKD. The CDR3 length is 15 residues. CDR3 DNA: TGTGCCATCAGTGATCACAGGGGGACGGTAGAGACCCAGTACTTC. It is translated as CAISDHRGTVETQYF.

The genes are TRBV6-5 and TRBJ1-5; 7 bases map to TRBD1. Germline-derived CDR1 and CDR2 are MNHEY and SVGAGI. V gave up 6 bases and J gave up 6 bases; unmatched junction bases: 5. The CDR3 spans 13 residues. CDR3 residues: CASSKQGTQPQHF. DNA for the CDR3: TGTGCCAGCAGCAAACAGGGGACTCAGCCCCAGCATTTT.

V gene TRBV5-1 combines with J gene TRBJ1-1, with 10 bases fitting TRBD1. After removal of 2 bases from V and 4 bases from J, the junction contained 8 bases not matched to a gene. The CDR3 has 16 residues. Germline loops: CDR1 SGHRS, CDR2 YFSETQ. In DNA, the CDR3 is TGCGCCAGCAGCTTTACACCGGGACAGGGGAGCACTGAAGCTTTCTTT. It yields the protein CASSFTPGQGSTEAFF.

The chain recombines TRBV6-5 with TRBJ1-2, with D maybe TRBD1 (5 bases). CDR1 and CDR2 (germline): MNHEY, SVGAGI. Between the trimmed V and J ends, which lost 0 bases and 5 bases, there was a span of 10 bases. This CDR3 has 14 amino acids. CDR3 coding DNA: TGTGCCAGCAGTTACTCGGCGTCAGGGTATGGCTACACCTTC. Protein product: CASSYSASGYGYTF.

The rearrangement uses TRBV30 and TRBJ2-3; 9 bases agree with TRBD2. CDR1 is GTSNPN, CDR2 SVGIG, per germline (reference sequence). J was trimmed by 2 bases and V by 1 base; bases with no gene match: 4. This CDR3 spans 15 amino acids. Written as DNA, the CDR3 is TGTGCCTGGAGTGAGACTAGCGGAAACACAGATACGCAGTATTTT. Its translation: CAWSETSGNTDTQYF.

The rearrangement joins TRBV14 to TRBJ2-5; TRBD1 matches 7 bases. The end of the DNA is better explained by TRBJ2-7, so the J call may be wrong. The CDR3 length is 12 residues. Germline V gene lookup returns CDR1 SGHDN and CDR2 FVKESK. CDR3 coding DNA: TGTGCCAGCACCGACAGGGCGGACGAGCAGTACTTC. It yields the protein CASTDRADEQYF.

The genes are TRBV4-1 and TRBJ2-7; D possibly corresponds to TRBD2 (7 bases). The CDR3 has 16 amino acids. Germline CDR1 reads MGHRA; CDR2 reads YSYEKL. V was cut by 0 bases and J by 0 bases, with 12 bases left in between. Here the CDR3 reads CASSQDRGGASYEQYF. In DNA, the CDR3 is TGCGCCAGCAGCCAAGATCGAGGGGGGGCCTCCTACGAGCAGTACTTC.

The chain combines TRBV7-9 with TRBJ2-7; 15 bases agree with TRBD2. Germline V gene data show CDR1 as SEHNR and CDR2 as FQNEAQ (reference sequence). The length of the CDR3 is 16 residues. The chain's CDR3 is CSTRTSGGAPPWEQYF. The CDR3 DNA follows: TGTTCCACCCGGACTAGCGGGGGGGCCCCCCCGTGGGAGCAGTACTTC.